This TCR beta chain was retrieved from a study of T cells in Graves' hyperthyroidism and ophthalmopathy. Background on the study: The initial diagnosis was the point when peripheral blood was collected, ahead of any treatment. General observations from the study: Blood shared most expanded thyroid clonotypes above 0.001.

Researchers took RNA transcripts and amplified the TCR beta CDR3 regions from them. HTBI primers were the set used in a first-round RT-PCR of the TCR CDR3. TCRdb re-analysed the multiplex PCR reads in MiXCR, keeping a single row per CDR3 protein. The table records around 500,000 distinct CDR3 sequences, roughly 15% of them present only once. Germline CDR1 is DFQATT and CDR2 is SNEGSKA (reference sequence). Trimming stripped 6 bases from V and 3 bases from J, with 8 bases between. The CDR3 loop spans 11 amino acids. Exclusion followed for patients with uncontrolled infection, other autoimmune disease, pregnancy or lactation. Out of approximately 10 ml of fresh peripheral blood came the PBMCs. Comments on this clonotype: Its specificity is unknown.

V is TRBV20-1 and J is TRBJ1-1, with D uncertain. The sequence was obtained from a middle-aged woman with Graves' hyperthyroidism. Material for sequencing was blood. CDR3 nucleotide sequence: TGCAGTGCCGACACAGACACTGAAGCTTTCTTT. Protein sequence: CSADTDTEAFF.